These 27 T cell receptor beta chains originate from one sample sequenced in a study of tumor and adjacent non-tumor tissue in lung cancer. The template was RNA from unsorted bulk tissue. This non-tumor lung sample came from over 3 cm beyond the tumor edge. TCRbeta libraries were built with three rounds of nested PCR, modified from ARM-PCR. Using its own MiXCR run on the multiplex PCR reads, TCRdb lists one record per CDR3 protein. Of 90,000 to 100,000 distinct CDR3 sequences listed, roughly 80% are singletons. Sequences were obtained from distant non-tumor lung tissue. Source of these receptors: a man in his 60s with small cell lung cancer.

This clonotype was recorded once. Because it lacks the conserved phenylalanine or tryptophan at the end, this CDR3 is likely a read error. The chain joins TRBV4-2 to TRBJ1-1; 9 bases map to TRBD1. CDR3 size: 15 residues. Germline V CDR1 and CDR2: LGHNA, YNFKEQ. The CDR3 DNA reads TGTGCTAGCAGCCAATGGGGACAGGGGAACACTGAAGCTTTCTAT. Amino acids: CASSQWGQGNTEAFY.

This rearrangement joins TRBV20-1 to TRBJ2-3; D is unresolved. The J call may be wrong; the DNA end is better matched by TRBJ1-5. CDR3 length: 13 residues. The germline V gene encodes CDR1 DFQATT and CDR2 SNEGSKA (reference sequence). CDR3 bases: TGCAGTGCCCCGACTTGCGGGAGAGATACGCAGCATTTT. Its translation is CSAPTCGRDTQHF.

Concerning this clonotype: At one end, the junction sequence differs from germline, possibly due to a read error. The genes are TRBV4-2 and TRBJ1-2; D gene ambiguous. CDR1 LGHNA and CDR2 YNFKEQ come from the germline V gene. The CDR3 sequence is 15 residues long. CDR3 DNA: TGCGCCATCAGCCAATATGACGAGGGTAGCTATGGCTACACCTTC. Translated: CAISQYDEGSYGYTF.

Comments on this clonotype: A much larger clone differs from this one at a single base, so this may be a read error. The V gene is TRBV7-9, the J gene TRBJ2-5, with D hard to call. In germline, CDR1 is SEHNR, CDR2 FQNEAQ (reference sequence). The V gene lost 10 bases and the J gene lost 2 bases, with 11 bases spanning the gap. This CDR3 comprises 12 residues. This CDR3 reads CATTPVQETQYF. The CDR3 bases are TGTGCCACCACTCCAGTGCAAGAGACCCAGTACTTC.

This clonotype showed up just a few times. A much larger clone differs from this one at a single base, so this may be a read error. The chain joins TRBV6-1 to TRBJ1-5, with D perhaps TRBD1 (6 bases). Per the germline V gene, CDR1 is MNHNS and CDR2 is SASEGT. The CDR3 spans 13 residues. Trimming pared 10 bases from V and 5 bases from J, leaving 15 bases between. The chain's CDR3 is CANLRDTYQPQHF. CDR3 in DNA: TGTGCCAACCTACGGGACACCTATCAGCCCCAGCATTTT.

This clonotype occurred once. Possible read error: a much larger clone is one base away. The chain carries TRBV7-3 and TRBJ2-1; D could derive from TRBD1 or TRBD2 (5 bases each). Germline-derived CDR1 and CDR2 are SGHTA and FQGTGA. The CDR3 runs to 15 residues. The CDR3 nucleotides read TGTGCCAGCAGCTTAAGGCAGGGAGTCTACAATGGGCAGTTCTTC. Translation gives CASSLRQGVYNGQFF.

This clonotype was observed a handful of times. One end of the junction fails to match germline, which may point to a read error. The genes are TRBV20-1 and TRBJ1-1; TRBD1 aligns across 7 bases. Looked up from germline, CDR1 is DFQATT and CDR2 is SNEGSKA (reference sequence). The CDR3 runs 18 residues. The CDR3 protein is CSARDLYRGGGGNTGAFF. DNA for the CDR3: TGTAGCGCTAGAGATCTCTACAGGGGCGGAGGAGGGAACACTGGAGCTTTCTTT.

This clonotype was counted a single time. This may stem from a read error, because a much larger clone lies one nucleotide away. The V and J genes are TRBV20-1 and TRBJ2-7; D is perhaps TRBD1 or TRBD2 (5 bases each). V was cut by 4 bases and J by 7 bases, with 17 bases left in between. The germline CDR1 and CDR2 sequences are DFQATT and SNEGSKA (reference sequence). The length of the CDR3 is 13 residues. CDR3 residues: CSATGASDGEQYV. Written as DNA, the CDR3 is TGCAGTGCTACCGGGGCTAGTGATGGAGAGCAGTACGTC.

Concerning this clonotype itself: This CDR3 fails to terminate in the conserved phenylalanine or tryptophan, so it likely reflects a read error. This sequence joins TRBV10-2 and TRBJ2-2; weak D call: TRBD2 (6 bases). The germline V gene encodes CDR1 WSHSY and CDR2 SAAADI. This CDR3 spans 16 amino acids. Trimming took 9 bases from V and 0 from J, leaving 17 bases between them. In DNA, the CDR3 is TGCGCCAGTCGTGGAGGGGAATTAGCGAACACCGGGGAGCTGTTTTTA. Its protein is CASRGGELANTGELFL.

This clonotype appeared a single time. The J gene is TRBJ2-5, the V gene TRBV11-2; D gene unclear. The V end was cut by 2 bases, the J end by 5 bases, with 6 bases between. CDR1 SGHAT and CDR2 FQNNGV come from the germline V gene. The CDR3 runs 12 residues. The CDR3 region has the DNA TGTGCCAGCAGCTTAAGGATTGAGACCCAGTACTTC. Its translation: CASSLRIETQYF.

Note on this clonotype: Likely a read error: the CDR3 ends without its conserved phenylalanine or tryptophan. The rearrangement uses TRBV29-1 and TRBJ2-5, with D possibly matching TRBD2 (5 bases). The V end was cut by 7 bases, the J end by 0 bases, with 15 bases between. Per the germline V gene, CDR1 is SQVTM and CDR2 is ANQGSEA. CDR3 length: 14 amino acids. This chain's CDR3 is CSATLEGNQETQYL. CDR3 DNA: TGCAGCGCCACACTTGAGGGAAACCAAGAGACCCAGTACCTC.

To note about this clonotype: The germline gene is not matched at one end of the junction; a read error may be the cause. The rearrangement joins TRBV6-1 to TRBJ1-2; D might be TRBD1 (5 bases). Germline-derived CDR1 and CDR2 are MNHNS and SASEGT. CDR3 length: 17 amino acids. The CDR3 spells CANSGYTLTVALYGYTF. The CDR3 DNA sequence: TGTGCCAACAGTGGTTATACCTTGACAGTAGCACTCTATGGCTACACCTTC.

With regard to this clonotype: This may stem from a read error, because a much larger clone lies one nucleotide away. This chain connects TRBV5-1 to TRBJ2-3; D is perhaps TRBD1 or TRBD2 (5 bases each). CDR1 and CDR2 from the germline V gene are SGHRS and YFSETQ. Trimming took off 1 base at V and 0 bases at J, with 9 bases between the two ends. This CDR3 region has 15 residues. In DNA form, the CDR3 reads TGCGCCAGCAGCTTGTTCGGGGCTAGCACAGATACGCAGTATTTT. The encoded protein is CASSLFGASTDTQYF.

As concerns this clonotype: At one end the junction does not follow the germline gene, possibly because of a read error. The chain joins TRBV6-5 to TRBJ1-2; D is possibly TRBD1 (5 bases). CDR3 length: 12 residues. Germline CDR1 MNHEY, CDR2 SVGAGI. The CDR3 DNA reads TGCGCCAACAGCCCCGGGGGGACCGGCTACACCTTC. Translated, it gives CANSPGGTGYTF.

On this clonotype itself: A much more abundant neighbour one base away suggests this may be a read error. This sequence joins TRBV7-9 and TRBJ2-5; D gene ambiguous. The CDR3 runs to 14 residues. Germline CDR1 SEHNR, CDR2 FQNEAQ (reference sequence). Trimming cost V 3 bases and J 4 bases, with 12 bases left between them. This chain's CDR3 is CASSFTSTGETQYF. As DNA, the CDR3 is TGTGCCAGCAGCTTTACATCGACGGGAGAGACCCAGTACTTC. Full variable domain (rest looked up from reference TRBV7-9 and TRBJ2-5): DTGVSQNPRHKITKRGQNVTFRCDPISEHNRLYWYRQTLGQGPEFLTYFQNEAQLEKSRLLSDRFSAERPKGSFSTLEIQRTEQGDSAMYLCASSFTSTGETQYFGPGTRLLVL.

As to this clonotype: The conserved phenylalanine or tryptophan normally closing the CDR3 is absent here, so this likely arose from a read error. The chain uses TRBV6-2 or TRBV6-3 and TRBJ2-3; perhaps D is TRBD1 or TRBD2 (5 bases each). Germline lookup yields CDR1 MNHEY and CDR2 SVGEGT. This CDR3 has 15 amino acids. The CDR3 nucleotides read TGTGCCAGCAGTTACGGGGGTTTCAGCAGAGATACGCAGTATCTT. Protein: CASSYGGFSRDTQYL.

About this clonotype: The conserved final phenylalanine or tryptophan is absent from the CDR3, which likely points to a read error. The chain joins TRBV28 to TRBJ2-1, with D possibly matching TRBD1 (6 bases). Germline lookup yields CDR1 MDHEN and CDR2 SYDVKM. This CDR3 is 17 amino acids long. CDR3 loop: CTSTPAGTPSSYNEQFL. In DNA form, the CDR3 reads TGTACCAGCACCCCTGCCGGGACACCGAGCTCCTACAATGAGCAGTTCTTA.

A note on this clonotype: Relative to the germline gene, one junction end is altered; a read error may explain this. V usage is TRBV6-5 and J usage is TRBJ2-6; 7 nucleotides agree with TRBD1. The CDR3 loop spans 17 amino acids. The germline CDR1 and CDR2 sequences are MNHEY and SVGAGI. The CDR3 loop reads CPSSLDRDHSGANVLTF. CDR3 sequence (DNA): TGTCCCAGCAGCCTAGACAGGGACCACTCTGGGGCCAACGTCCTGACCTTC.

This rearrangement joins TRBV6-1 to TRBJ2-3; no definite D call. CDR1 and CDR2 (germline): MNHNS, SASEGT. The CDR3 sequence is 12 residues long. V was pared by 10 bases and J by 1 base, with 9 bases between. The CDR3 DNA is TGTGCCATCTGGACGGGCACAGATACGCAGTATTTT. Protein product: CAIWTGTDTQYF.

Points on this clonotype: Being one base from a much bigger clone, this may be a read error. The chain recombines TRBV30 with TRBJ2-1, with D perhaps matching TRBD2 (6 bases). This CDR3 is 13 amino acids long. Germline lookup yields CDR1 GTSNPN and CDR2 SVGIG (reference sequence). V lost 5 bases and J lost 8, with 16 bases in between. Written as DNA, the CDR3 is TGTGCCTGGCTCGGGAGTTCCCACCATGAGCAGTTCTTC. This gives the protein CAWLGSSHHEQFF.

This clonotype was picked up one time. The chain's CDR3 is CSATYANQQFF. CDR3 DNA: TGCAGCGCTACTTACGCGAATCAGCAGTTCTTC. The chain couples TRBV29-1 to TRBJ2-1; D is undetermined. The CDR3 loop spans 11 amino acids. Germline V CDR1 and CDR2: SQVTM, ANQGSEA. Trimming cost V 7 bases and J 11 bases, with 15 bases left between them.

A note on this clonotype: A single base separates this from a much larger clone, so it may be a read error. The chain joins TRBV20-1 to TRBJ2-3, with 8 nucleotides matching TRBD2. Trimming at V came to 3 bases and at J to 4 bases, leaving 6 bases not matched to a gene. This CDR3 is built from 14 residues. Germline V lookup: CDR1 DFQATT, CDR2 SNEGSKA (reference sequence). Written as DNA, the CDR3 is TGCAGTGCTAGTGATCGGGGGGGCTCAGATACGCAGTATTTT. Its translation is CSASDRGGSDTQYF.

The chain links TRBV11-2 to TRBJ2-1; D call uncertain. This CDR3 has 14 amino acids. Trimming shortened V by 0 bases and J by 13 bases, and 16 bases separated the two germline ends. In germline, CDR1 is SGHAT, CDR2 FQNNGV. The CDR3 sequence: CASSLEAVLGEQFF. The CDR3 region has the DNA TGTGCCAGCAGCTTAGAGGCAGTGTTGGGTGAACAGTTCTTC. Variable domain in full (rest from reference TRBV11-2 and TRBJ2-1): EAGVAQSPRYKIIEKRQSVAFWCNPISGHATLYWYQQILGQGPKLLIQFQNNGVVDDSQLPKDRFSAERLKGVDSTLKIQPAKLEDSAVYLCASSLEAVLGEQFFGPGTRLTVL.

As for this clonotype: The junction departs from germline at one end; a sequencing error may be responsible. This CDR3 reads CASNQDSAGKGYNEQFF. The CDR3 DNA sequence: TGTGCCAGCAACCAAGATTCAGCCGGGAAAGGGTACAATGAGCAGTTCTTC. The V and J genes are TRBV4-2 and TRBJ2-1, with a possible D match to TRBD2 (5 bases). Germline values: CDR1 LGHNA, CDR2 YNFKEQ. This CDR3 contains 17 residues.

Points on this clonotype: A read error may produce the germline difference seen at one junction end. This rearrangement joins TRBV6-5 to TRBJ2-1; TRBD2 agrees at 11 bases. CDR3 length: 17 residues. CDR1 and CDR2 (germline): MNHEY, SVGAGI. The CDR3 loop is CASSDSIWGLADNEQFF. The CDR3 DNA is TGTGCCAGCAGCGACTCGATCTGGGGACTAGCGGACAATGAGCAATTCTTC.

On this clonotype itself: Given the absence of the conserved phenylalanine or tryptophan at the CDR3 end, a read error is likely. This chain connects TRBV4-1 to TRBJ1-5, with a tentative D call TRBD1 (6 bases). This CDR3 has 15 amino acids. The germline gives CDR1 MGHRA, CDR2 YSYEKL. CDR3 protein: CANSQAPGQNQPQHC. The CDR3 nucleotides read TGCGCCAACAGCCAAGCTCCGGGACAAAATCAGCCCCAGCATTGT.

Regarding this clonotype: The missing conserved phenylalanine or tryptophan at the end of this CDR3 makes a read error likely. The CDR3 sequence is CANTRGGDSTYEQYL. As DNA, the CDR3 is TGTGCCAACACCCGAGGGGGGGACAGCACCTACGAGCAGTACTTA. The chain combines TRBV6-1 with TRBJ2-7; perhaps D is TRBD1 or TRBD2 (7 bases each). The length of the CDR3 is 15 residues. V shed 10 bases and J shed 2 bases, with 21 bases lying between them. The V gene's germline CDR1 is MNHNS and CDR2 SASEGT.